The clone carrying this T cell receptor (beta chain) was found many times. The read terminates 3 residues ahead of where the CDR3 ends, so the germline J gene completes it. Sequencing used immunoSEQ multiplex PCR; TCRdb keeps in-frame clones, though not all of them. The specimen has approximately 81,000 clones, none found just once. Germline-derived CDR1 and CDR2 are SGHNT and YENEEA. Trimming shortened V by 5 bases and J by 6 bases, and 16 bases separated the two germline ends. The length of the CDR3 is 15 residues. The entry originates in a study of T cell clonality in common variable immunodeficiency.

The specimen sequenced was peripheral blood mononuclear cells. V gene TRBV11-3 combines with J gene TRBJ2-2, with D perhaps matching TRBD2 (5 bases). The receptor was derived from a person aged 18-70 years in good health. The CDR3 loop reads CASSARATGSGELFF. CDR3 DNA, as far as it was read: TGTGCCAGCAGCGCCCGGGCCACGGGGTCCGGGGAG.